The rows below give T cell receptor beta chains drawn from one sample of a study of PD-1 blockade in classical Hodgkin lymphoma. The table came from immunoSEQ multiplex PCR; TCRdb's copy has only in-frame clones and leaves some out. The data hold around 13,000 clones, with 65% to 80% observed a single time. The sequences come from CD8+ T cells from blood, collected at baseline. All receptors come from a human donor with classical Hodgkin lymphoma. Both conserved end residues are part of each CDR3. Fields, in order: D gene, V gene, J gene, clone size, CDR3 protein, CDR3 DNA. A D gene is named only where the DNA matches it firmly. Not every row has a clone size; where given, it reads once, few, many or a size class.

d_call: -
v_call: TRBV5-6
j_call: TRBJ1-1
clone_size: -
cdr3_aa: CASSLVSGTEAFF
cdr3_nt: TGTGCCAGCAGCTTAGTCAGCGGGACTGAAGCTTTCTTT

d_call: -
v_call: TRBV11-3
j_call: TRBJ2-4
clone_size: -
cdr3_aa: CASSLGGNIQYF
cdr3_nt: TGTGCCAGCAGCTTGGGTGGCAACATTCAGTACTTC

d_call: -
v_call: TRBV27
j_call: TRBJ1-2
clone_size: medium-sized
cdr3_aa: CASSLARDYGYTF
cdr3_nt: TGTGCCAGCAGTTTAGCCAGGGACTATGGCTACACCTTC

d_call: -
v_call: TRBV9
j_call: TRBJ2-7
clone_size: once
cdr3_aa: CASSVQDLPYEQYF
cdr3_nt: TGTGCCAGCAGCGTACAGGACCTCCCCTACGAGCAGTACTTC

d_call: -
v_call: TRBV4-1
j_call: TRBJ1-2
clone_size: -
cdr3_aa: CASSLDPFDYGYTF
cdr3_nt: TGCGCCAGCAGCCTAGACCCTTTTGACTATGGCTACACCTTC

d_call: -
v_call: TRBV15
j_call: TRBJ2-7
clone_size: -
cdr3_aa: CAVSQEGLSYEQYF
cdr3_nt: TGTGCCGTCTCACAGGAGGGTCTCTCCTACGAGCAGTACTTC

d_call: -
v_call: TRBV5-4
j_call: TRBJ2-1
clone_size: once
cdr3_aa: CASSSLYNEQFF
cdr3_nt: TGTGCCAGCAGCTCCCTCTACAATGAGCAGTTCTTC

d_call: -
v_call: TRBV6-5
j_call: TRBJ1-1
clone_size: -
cdr3_aa: CASSYGAGAQAFF
cdr3_nt: TGTGCCAGCAGTTACGGGGCAGGGGCGCAAGCTTTCTTT

d_call: -
v_call: TRBV5-6
j_call: TRBJ1-2
clone_size: -
cdr3_aa: CASSSGGGGGYGYTF
cdr3_nt: TGTGCCAGCAGTTCAGGCGGCGGAGGTGGATATGGCTACACCTTC

d_call: -
v_call: TRBV7-2
j_call: TRBJ1-2
clone_size: -
cdr3_aa: CASSLGAGSGYTF
cdr3_nt: TGTGCCAGCAGCTTAGGTGCAGGCAGTGGCTACACCTTC

d_call: TRBD1
v_call: TRBV4-3
j_call: TRBJ1-3
clone_size: -
cdr3_aa: CASSQEDRLTDTIYF
cdr3_nt: TGCGCCAGCAGCCAAGAGGACAGGCTAACGGACACCATATATTTT

d_call: -
v_call: TRBV5-6
j_call: TRBJ1-5
clone_size: -
cdr3_aa: CASHEGGGQPQHF
cdr3_nt: TGTGCCAGCCATGAAGGGGGTGGACAGCCCCAGCATTTT

d_call: -
v_call: TRBV13
j_call: TRBJ1-1
clone_size: -
cdr3_aa: CASSTTGGQREAFF
cdr3_nt: TGTGCCAGCAGCACTACCGGAGGACAGCGAGAAGCTTTCTTT

d_call: TRBD2
v_call: TRBV7-2
j_call: TRBJ2-3
clone_size: once
cdr3_aa: CASTRTSGATDTQYF
cdr3_nt: TGTGCCAGCACCCGGACTAGCGGGGCCACAGATACGCAGTATTTT

d_call: -
v_call: TRBV30
j_call: TRBJ1-2
clone_size: -
cdr3_aa: CAWQRQPVNYGYTF
cdr3_nt: TGTGCCTGGCAGAGACAGCCAGTTAACTATGGCTACACCTTC

d_call: TRBD1
v_call: TRBV19
j_call: TRBJ2-5
clone_size: -
cdr3_aa: CASSSQGEETQYF
cdr3_nt: TGTGCCAGTAGTTCCCAGGGGGAAGAGACCCAGTACTTC

d_call: -
v_call: TRBV9
j_call: TRBJ1-4
clone_size: once
cdr3_aa: CASSVTGSGEKLFF
cdr3_nt: TGTGCCAGCAGCGTAACAGGGTCGGGGGAAAAACTGTTTTTT

d_call: -
v_call: TRBV5-1
j_call: TRBJ1-6
clone_size: -
cdr3_aa: CASSLPEWGAQHSPLHF
cdr3_nt: TGCGCCAGCAGCCTACCAGAATGGGGGGCCCAGCATTCACCCCTCCACTTT

d_call: -
v_call: TRBV7-9
j_call: TRBJ2-5
clone_size: -
cdr3_aa: CASSLQGTQETQYF
cdr3_nt: TGTGCCAGCAGCTTACAGGGGACCCAAGAGACCCAGTACTTC

d_call: TRBD1
v_call: TRBV19
j_call: TRBJ1-1
clone_size: few
cdr3_aa: CASSGDRGLSEAFF
cdr3_nt: TGTGCCAGTAGTGGGGACAGGGGGCTCTCTGAAGCTTTCTTT

d_call: -
v_call: TRBV7-1
j_call: TRBJ1-4
clone_size: -
cdr3_aa: CASSSSSATNEKLFF
cdr3_nt: TGTGCCAGCAGCTCCTCAAGTGCAACTAATGAAAAACTGTTTTTT

d_call: TRBD1
v_call: TRBV15
j_call: TRBJ1-6
clone_size: -
cdr3_aa: CATSRKFQPGQYNSPLHF
cdr3_nt: TGTGCCACCAGCAGGAAATTTCAACCGGGACAGTATAATTCACCCCTCCACTTT

d_call: TRBD1
v_call: TRBV15
j_call: TRBJ2-7
clone_size: -
cdr3_aa: CATSSGTAPQRYF
cdr3_nt: TGTGCCACCAGCAGCGGGACAGCCCCCCAACGGTACTTC

d_call: -
v_call: TRBV4-3
j_call: TRBJ2-4
clone_size: -
cdr3_aa: CASSQDETALAKNIQYF
cdr3_nt: TGCGCCAGCAGCCAAGATGAGACAGCCCTAGCCAAAAACATTCAGTACTTC

d_call: TRBD1
v_call: TRBV11-2
j_call: TRBJ2-1
clone_size: -
cdr3_aa: CASKTHRGPNNEQFF
cdr3_nt: TGTGCCAGCAAGACCCACAGGGGGCCTAACAATGAGCAGTTCTTC